The 3 T cell receptor beta chains reported below all come from one sample, sequenced in a study of a mutant IDH1 vaccine in newly diagnosed glioma. The time point was: week 35, safety follow-up. Topical imiquimod was applied with each vaccine dose, which held 300 ug of mutant IDH1 20-mer peptide. The antigens these receptors bind are not known. The method was immunoSEQ multiplex PCR; TCRdb's version includes in-frame clones alone and lacks a portion of them. The top ten hold 4.1% of the sample, which has some 54,000 clones, approximately 81% seen once. The sample was PBMCs, taken from a glioma patient whose treatment included an IDH1 peptide vaccine. The source of these receptors is a young woman with glioma.

The CDR3 sequence is CASSPLSLRGFNEQFF. The CDR3 nucleotides are TGTGCCAGCAGCCCGCTTAGCCTGCGGGGGTTCAATGAGCAGTTCTTC. The J gene is TRBJ2-1, the V gene TRBV5-6, with 7 positions matching TRBD2. J gave up 6 bases and V 4 bases, and 13 bases lay outside the gene matches. Germline assignment: CDR1 SGHDT and CDR2 YYEEEE. CDR3 length equals 16 residues.

The rearrangement joins TRBV30 to TRBJ2-5; 8 bases agree with TRBD2. There are 13 residues in the CDR3. The junction had 1 base not matched to a gene; V was cut back by 0 bases and J by 4 bases. Per germline, CDR1 GTSNPN and CDR2 SVGIG (reference sequence). CDR3 sequence: CAWSVGGGETQYF. CDR3 coding DNA: TGTGCCTGGAGTGTCGGGGGGGGAGAGACCCAGTACTTC.

This clone was picked up one time. CDR3 sequence: CASSPDGGQIYGYTF. CDR3 coding DNA: TGTGCCAGCAGTCCCGATGGTGGACAGATCTATGGCTACACCTTC. The J gene is TRBJ1-2, the V gene TRBV5-4; D perhaps matches TRBD1 (6 bases). Germline-derived CDR1 and CDR2 are SGHNT and YYREEE (reference sequence). The ends were cut back, 5 bases at V and 4 bases at J, with 18 bases in the middle. The CDR3 spans 15 residues.